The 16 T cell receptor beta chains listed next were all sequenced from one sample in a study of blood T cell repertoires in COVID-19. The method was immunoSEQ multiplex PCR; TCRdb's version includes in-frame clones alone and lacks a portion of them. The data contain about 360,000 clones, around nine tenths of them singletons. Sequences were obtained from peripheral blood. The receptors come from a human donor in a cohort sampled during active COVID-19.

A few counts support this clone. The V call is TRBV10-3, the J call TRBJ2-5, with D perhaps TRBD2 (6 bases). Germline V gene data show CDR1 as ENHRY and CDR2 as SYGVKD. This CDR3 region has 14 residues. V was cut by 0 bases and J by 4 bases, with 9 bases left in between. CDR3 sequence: CAISESEGRETQYF. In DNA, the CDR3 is TGTGCCATCAGTGAGTCGGAGGGGAGAGAGACCCAGTACTTC.

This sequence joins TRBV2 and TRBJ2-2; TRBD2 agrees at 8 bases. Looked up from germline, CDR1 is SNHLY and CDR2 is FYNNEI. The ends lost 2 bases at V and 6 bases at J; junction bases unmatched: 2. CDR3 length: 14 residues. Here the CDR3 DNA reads TGTGCCAGCAGTGAACTACTAGCGGCCGGGGAGCTGTTTTTT. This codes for CASSELLAAGELFF.

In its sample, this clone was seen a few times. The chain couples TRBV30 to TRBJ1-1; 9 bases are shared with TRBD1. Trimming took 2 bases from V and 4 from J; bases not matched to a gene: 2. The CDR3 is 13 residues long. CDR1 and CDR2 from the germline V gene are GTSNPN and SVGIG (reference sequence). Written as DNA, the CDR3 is TGTGCCTGGAGTAGGACAGGGGTCACTGAAGCTTTCTTT. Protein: CAWSRTGVTEAFF. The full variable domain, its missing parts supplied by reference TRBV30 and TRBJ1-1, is SQTIHQWPATLVQPVGSPLSLECTVEGTSNPNLYWYRQAAGRGLQLLFYSVGIGQISSEVPQNLSASRPQDRQFILSSKKLLLSDSGFYLCAWSRTGVTEAFFGQGTRLTVV.

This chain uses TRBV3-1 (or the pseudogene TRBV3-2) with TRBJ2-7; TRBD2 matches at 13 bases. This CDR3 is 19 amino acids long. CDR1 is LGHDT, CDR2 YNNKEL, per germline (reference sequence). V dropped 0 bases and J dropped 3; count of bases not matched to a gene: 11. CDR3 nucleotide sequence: TGTGCCAGCAGCCAAGAAAACTTTCGGACTAGCGGGAGTTTCTACGAGCAGTACTTC. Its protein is CASSQENFRTSGSFYEQYF.

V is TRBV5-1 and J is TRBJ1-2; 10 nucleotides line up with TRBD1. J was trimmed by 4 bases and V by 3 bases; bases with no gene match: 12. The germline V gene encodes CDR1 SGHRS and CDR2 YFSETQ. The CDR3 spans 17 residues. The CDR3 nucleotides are TGCGCCAGCAGCTCTAGCCGGGACAGGGGAAGAAGCTATGGCTACACCTTC. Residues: CASSSSRDRGRSYGYTF.

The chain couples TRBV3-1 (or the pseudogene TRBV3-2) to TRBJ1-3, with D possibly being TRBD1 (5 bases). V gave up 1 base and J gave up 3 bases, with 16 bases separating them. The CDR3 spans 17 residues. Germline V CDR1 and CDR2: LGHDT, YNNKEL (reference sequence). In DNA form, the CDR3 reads TGTGCCAGCAGCCAAGCTGTCCGGGACTACAATGGAAACACCATATATTTT. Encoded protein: CASSQAVRDYNGNTIYF.

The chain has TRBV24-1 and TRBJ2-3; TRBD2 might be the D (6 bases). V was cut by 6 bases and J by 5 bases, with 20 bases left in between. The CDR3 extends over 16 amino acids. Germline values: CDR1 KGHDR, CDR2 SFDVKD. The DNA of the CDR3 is TGTGCCACCAGTCTGTCGACGGGAGTGGGTTTAGATACGCAGTATTTT. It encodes CATSLSTGVGLDTQYF.

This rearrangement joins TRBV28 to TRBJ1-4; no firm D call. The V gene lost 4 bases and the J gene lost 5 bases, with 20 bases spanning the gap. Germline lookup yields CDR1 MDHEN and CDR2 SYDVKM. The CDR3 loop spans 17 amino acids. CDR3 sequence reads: CASSSPLPTGINEKLFF. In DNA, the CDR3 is TGTGCCAGCAGTTCCCCACTCCCGACGGGGATCAATGAAAAACTGTTTTTT. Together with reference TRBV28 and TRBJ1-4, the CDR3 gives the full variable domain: DVKVTQSSRYLVKRTGEKVFLECVQDMDHENMFWYRQDPGLGLRLIYFSYDVKMKEKGDIPEGYSVSREKKERFSLILESASTNQTSMYLCASSSPLPTGINEKLFFGSGTQLSVL.

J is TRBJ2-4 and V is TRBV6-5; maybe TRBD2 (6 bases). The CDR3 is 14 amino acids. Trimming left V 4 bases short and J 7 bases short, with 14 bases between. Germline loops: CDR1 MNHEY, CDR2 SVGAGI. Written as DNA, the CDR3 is TGTGCCAGCAGTTTCCTGGGAGGTGACAACATTCAGTACTTC. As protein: CASSFLGGDNIQYF.

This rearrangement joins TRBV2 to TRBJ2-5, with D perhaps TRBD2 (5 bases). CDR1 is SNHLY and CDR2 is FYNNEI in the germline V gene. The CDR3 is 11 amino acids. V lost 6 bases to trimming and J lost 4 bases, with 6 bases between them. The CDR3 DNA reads TGTGCCAGCAGCAGCGGAGAGACCCAGTACTTC. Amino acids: CASSSGETQYF. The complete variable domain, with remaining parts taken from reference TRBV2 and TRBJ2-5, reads EPEVTQTPSHQVTQMGQEVILRCVPISNHLYFYWYRQILGQKVEFLVSFYNNEISEKSEIFDDQFSVERPDGSNFTLKIRSTKLEDSAMYFCASSSGETQYFGPGTRLLVL.

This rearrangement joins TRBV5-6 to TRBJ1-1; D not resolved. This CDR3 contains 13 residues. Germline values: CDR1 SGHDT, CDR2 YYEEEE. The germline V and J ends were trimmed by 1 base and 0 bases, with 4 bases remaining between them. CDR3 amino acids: CASSLFMNTEAFF. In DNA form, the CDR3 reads TGTGCCAGCAGCTTGTTCATGAACACTGAAGCTTTCTTT.

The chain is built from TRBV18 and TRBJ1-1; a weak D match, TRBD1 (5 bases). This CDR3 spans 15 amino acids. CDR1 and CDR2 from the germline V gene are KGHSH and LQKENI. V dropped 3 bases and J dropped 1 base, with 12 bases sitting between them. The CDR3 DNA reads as TGTGCCAGCTCACCGTTTGGGGGGGAGAACACTGAAGCTTTCTTT. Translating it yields CASSPFGGENTEAFF.

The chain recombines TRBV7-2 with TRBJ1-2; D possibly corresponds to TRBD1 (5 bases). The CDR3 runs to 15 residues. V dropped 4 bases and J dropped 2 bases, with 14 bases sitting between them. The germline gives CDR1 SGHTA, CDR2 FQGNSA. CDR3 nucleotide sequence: TGTGCCAGCAGCTCCGCGGGGGATCTAAACTATGGCTACACCTTC. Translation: CASSSAGDLNYGYTF. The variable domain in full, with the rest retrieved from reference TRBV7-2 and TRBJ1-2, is GAGVSQSPSNKVTEKGKDVELRCDPISGHTALYWYRQSLGQGLEFLIYFQGNSAPDKSGLPSDRFSAERTGGSVSTLTIQRTQQEDSAVYLCASSSAGDLNYGYTFGSGTRLTVV.

CDR3 nucleotides: TGTGCCTGGAGTCGTGGGACAGGGGGCGCCTACGAGCAGTACTTC. Residues: CAWSRGTGGAYEQYF. This chain connects TRBV30 to TRBJ2-7, with 12 bases that match TRBD1. Germline values: CDR1 GTSNPN, CDR2 SVGIG (reference sequence). CDR3 length: 15 amino acids. V dropped 2 bases and J dropped 2; count of bases not matched to a gene: 4.

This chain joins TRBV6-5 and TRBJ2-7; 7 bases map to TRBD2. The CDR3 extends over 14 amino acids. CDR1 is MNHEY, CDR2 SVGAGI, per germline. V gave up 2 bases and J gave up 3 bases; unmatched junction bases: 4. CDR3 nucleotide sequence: TGTGCCAGCAGTTACCAGCGCGGGAGCTACGAGCAGTACTTC. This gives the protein CASSYQRGSYEQYF.

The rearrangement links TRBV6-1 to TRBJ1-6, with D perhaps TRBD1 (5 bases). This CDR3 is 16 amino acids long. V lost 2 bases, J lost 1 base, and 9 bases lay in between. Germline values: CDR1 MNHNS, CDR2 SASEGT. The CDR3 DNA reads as TGTGCCAGCAGTGAAAACCAGGGTTCCTATAATTCACCCCTCCACTTT. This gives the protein CASSENQGSYNSPLHF.